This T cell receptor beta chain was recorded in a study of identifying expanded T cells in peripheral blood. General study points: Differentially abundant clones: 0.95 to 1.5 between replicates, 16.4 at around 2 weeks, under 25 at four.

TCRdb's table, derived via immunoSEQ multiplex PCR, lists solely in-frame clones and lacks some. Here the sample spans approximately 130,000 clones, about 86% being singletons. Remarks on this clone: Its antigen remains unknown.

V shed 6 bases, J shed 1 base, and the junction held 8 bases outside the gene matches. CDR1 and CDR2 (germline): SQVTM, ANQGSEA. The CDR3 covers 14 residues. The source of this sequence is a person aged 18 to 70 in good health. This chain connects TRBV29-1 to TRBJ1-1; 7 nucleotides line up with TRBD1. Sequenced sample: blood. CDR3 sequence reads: CSVVSRGRNTEAFF. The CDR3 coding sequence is TGCAGCGTCGTGAGCAGGGGGAGGAACACTGAAGCTTTCTTT.